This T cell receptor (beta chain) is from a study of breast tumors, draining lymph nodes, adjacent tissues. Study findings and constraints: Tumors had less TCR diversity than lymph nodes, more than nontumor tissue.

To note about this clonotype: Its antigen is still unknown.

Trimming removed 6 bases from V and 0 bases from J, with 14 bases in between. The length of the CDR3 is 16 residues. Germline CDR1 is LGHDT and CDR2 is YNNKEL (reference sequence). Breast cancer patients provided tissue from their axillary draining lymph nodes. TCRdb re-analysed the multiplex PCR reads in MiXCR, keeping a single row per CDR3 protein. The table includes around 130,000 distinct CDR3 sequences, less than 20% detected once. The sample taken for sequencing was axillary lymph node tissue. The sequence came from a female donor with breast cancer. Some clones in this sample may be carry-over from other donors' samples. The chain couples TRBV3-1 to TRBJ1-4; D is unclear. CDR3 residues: CASSPGDSATNEKLFF. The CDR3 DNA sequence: TGTGCCAGCAGTCCAGGAGACTCTGCAACTAATGAAAAACTGTTTTTT.